Listed below are T cell receptor beta chains from one sample, sequenced in a study of cytomegalovirus exposure and HLA in healthy donors. Sequencing was performed with immunoSEQ multiplex PCR; in TCRdb, only in-frame clones are kept and a portion is missing. Among some 310,000 clones listed, roughly 87% were seen once. The sample comprised PBMCs. Receptors originate from a man aged 25 to 40 in good health and CMV-seronegative. CDR3s include the opening cysteine and the closing phenylalanine or tryptophan. D genes are given only for firm matches. Size values are once, few and many counts, or a class for expanded clones, and some rows have none.

abundance	v_gene	d_gene	j_gene	CDR3aa	CDR3nt
once	TRBV6-1	TRBD1	TRBJ1-4	CASGTGVDEKLFF	TGTGCCAGCGGGACAGGGGTAGATGAAAAACTGTTTTTT
NA	TRBV15	TRBD2	TRBJ2-3	CATSKGAGDTDTQYF	TGTGCCACCAGCAAGGGAGCGGGGGACACAGATACGCAGTATTTT
NA	TRBV7-9	NA	TRBJ1-1	CASSLARGKNTEAFF	TGTGCCAGCAGCTTAGCGCGAGGGAAGAACACTGAAGCTTTCTTT
NA	TRBV5-1	TRBD1	TRBJ2-7	CASRQGASEQYF	TGCGCCAGCAGACAGGGGGCGTCCGAGCAGTACTTC
NA	TRBV13	TRBD1	TRBJ2-1	CASSPGQGPMEQFF	TGTGCCAGCAGCCCAGGACAGGGGCCCATGGAGCAGTTCTTC
NA	TRBV7-2	TRBD1	TRBJ1-6	CASSFDRGGRSPLHF	TGTGCCAGCAGCTTTGACAGGGGCGGTAGGTCACCCCTCCACTTT
NA	TRBV27	TRBD1	TRBJ2-6	CASSLRQGALKSGANVLTF	TGTGCCAGCAGCCTTAGACAGGGTGCCTTAAAGTCCGGGGCCAACGTCCTGACTTTC
NA	TRBV2	TRBD1	TRBJ1-1	CASSSGGPNTEAFF	TGTGCCAGCAGTTCAGGGGGGCCAAACACTGAAGCTTTCTTT
NA	TRBV6-5	TRBD1	TRBJ1-5	CASSQTGGINQPQHF	TGTGCCAGCAGCCAGACAGGGGGCATCAATCAGCCCCAGCATTTT
NA	TRBV6-5	TRBD2	TRBJ2-1	CATAEAGGLNEQFF	TGTGCCACCGCCGAGGCGGGGGGGCTAAATGAGCAGTTCTTC
NA	TRBV18	NA	TRBJ1-3	CASSRSILSPLDSGNTIYF	TGTGCCAGCTCCCGCTCGATATTGAGCCCCCTTGACTCTGGAAACACCATATATTTT
NA	TRBV27	TRBD2	TRBJ2-5	CASSLTSGAQETQYF	TGTGCCAGCAGTCTGACTAGCGGGGCTCAAGAGACCCAGTACTTC
NA	TRBV19	NA	TRBJ2-6	CASSVRLLSGANVLTF	TGTGCCAGTAGTGTCAGACTGCTCTCTGGGGCCAACGTCCTGACTTTC
few	TRBV27	NA	TRBJ1-3	CARTGSGNTIYF	TGTGCCAGGACAGGCTCTGGAAACACCATATATTTT
NA	TRBV2	TRBD2	TRBJ2-1	CASKDNHGLAGDNEQFF	TGTGCCAGCAAAGACAACCACGGACTAGCGGGGGACAATGAGCAGTTCTTC
NA	TRBV6-4	NA	TRBJ2-2	CASRRENTGELFF	TGTGCCAGCAGACGCGAGAACACCGGGGAGCTGTTTTTT
once	TRBV7-9	NA	TRBJ2-7	CASSPGTYEQYF	TGTGCCAGCAGCCCGGGGACTTACGAGCAGTACTTC
few	TRBV30	NA	TRBJ1-6	CAWTSGTIGGSPLHF	TGTGCCTGGACCTCCGGGACTATAGGAGGATCACCCCTCCACTTT
NA	TRBV29-1	TRBD1	TRBJ1-1	CSGAGGGTEAFF	TGCAGCGGAGCAGGGGGTGGCACTGAAGCTTTCTTT
NA	TRBV5-1	TRBD1	TRBJ1-1	CASSQGQGFRFDTEAFF	TGCGCCAGCAGCCAAGGACAGGGGTTTAGGTTTGACACTGAAGCTTTCTTT
NA	TRBV18	NA	TRBJ2-7	CASSPLSVNHEQYF	TGTGCCAGCTCACCACTCAGCGTGAACCACGAGCAGTACTTC
few	TRBV19	NA	TRBJ1-5	CASRLRGGADQPQHF	TGTGCCAGTAGACTCCGGGGGGGCGCGGACCAGCCCCAGCATTTT
NA	TRBV30	TRBD1	TRBJ1-6	CAWSETGVLAPLHF	TGTGCCTGGAGCGAGACAGGGGTTCTTGCACCCCTCCACTTT
few	TRBV7-2	NA	TRBJ1-2	CASSSRGGEGYGYTF	TGTGCCAGCAGCTCGCGAGGCGGGGAGGGCTATGGCTACACCTTC
NA	TRBV5-4	TRBD1	TRBJ1-3	CASSLGTGPTSGNTIYF	TGTGCCAGCAGCTTGGGGACAGGGCCCACTTCTGGAAACACCATATATTTT
NA	TRBV7-9	NA	TRBJ1-2	CASSRSGGVDGYTF	TGTGCCAGCAGTCGGAGCGGAGGCGTTGATGGCTACACCTTC
NA	TRBV6-1	TRBD1	TRBJ1-5	CASRAGQGNNQPQHF	TGTGCCAGCAGAGCGGGACAGGGGAACAATCAGCCCCAGCATTTT
once	TRBV5-4	TRBD2	TRBJ2-1	CASSPAGLANEQFF	TGTGCCAGCAGCCCTGCGGGACTAGCCAATGAGCAGTTCTTC
NA	TRBV27	NA	TRBJ2-7	CASSPFGYEQYF	TGTGCCAGCAGTCCCTTCGGGTACGAGCAGTACTTC
few	TRBV18	TRBD1	TRBJ2-7	CASSGTGSLEQYF	TGTGCCAGCTCAGGGACAGGCTCCCTCGAGCAGTACTTC
NA	TRBV4-3	NA	TRBJ2-3	CASGGGHPLDTQYF	TGCGCCAGTGGGGGGGGCCACCCGCTAGATACGCAGTATTTT
NA	TRBV6-5	TRBD1	TRBJ1-2	CASSTTGPHYGYTF	TGTGCCAGCAGTACGACAGGGCCCCACTATGGCTACACCTTC
NA	TRBV7-8	NA	TRBJ2-7	CASSFTGVHEQYF	TGTGCCAGCAGCTTTACAGGAGTTCACGAGCAGTACTTC
NA	TRBV10-3	NA	TRBJ1-2	CAISEEGNNYGYTF	TGTGCCATCAGTGAGGAGGGAAATAACTATGGCTACACCTTC
NA	TRBV5-8	NA	TRBJ2-2	CASSLNSAGELFF	TGTGCCAGCAGCTTGAATTCCGCCGGGGAGCTGTTTTTT
NA	TRBV7-6	NA	TRBJ2-2	CASSFGVVTGELFF	TGTGCCAGCAGCTTCGGGGTTGTAACCGGGGAGCTGTTTTTT
NA	TRBV9	NA	TRBJ2-2	CASSARGTGELFF	TGTGCCAGCAGTGCCCGGGGCACCGGGGAGCTGTTTTTT
NA	TRBV9	TRBD1	TRBJ1-6	CASSVGTGGSSPLHF	TGTGCCAGCAGCGTCGGGACAGGGGGGAGTTCACCCCTCCACTTT
NA	TRBV2	NA	TRBJ2-5	CASSFIGETQYF	TGTGCCAGCAGTTTCATCGGAGAGACCCAGTACTTC
NA	TRBV7-6	TRBD1	TRBJ1-6	CASSFGTDNSPLHF	TGTGCCAGCAGCTTCGGGACAGATAATTCACCCCTCCACTTT
NA	TRBV9	TRBD2	TRBJ2-3	CASSGEGRGTDTQYF	TGTGCCAGCAGCGGAGAGGGGAGGGGTACAGATACGCAGTATTTT
NA	TRBV30	NA	TRBJ1-5	CAWSPRGNQPQHF	TGTGCCTGGAGTCCCAGGGGAAATCAGCCCCAGCATTTT
NA	TRBV27	NA	TRBJ2-1	CASSSQGRNEQFF	TGTGCCAGCAGCTCTCAGGGGCGCAATGAGCAGTTCTTC
NA	TRBV19	NA	TRBJ1-1	CASSIWGQGNTEAFF	TGTGCCAGTAGTATCTGGGGGCAGGGGAACACTGAAGCTTTCTTT
NA	TRBV6-5	TRBD1	TRBJ1-2	CASSRQGRSDGYTF	TGTGCCAGCAGTAGACAGGGTAGAAGTGATGGCTACACCTTC
NA	TRBV5-1	NA	TRBJ2-2	CASSLSLQQRSTGELFF	TGCGCCAGCAGCTTGAGTTTGCAGCAGAGGAGCACCGGGGAGCTGTTTTTT
NA	TRBV28	NA	TRBJ2-5	CASSLTEQIQETQYF	TGTGCCAGCAGTTTAACAGAACAGATACAAGAGACCCAGTACTTC
NA	TRBV6-5	NA	TRBJ2-2	CASTQGVGELFF	TGTGCCAGCACCCAGGGCGTCGGGGAGCTGTTTTTT